This T cell receptor (beta chain) is from a study of T cell responses to AZD1222 COVID-19 vaccine. Germline V gene lookup returns CDR1 LNHDA and CDR2 SQIVND (reference sequence). There are 12 residues in the CDR3. V was shortened by 4 bases and J by 12 bases, with 15 bases between the two germline ends. The assay was immunoSEQ multiplex PCR, and TCRdb's table has in-frame clones only and misses some. Among around 190,000 clones listed, 85% to 95% were seen once. This specimen consisted of peripheral blood, obtained on day 0 of AZD1222 vaccination. The chain combines TRBV19 with TRBJ1-1, with D maybe TRBD1 (6 bases). The clonotype comes from an adult in good health. The CDR3 loop is CASSNREFRTFF. The DNA of the CDR3 is TGTGCCAGTAGTAACAGGGAATTTCGGACTTTCTTT. Using reference TRBV19 and TRBJ1-1 for the parts outside the CDR3, the full variable domain is DGGITQSPKYLFRKEGQNVTLSCEQNLNHDAMYWYRQDPGQGLRLIYYSQIVNDFQKGDIAEGYSVSREKKESFPLTVTSAQKNPTAFYLCASSNREFRTFFGQGTRLTVV.